This T cell receptor beta chain was identified in a study of neurological immune-mediated disorders. Study observations and caveats: Among 34 multiple sclerosis patients, phylogenetic grouping put the repertoires of 18 into a single related-CDR3 cluster, a possible signature.

This clonotype was seen ten or more times. Its antigen is still unknown. One entry per CDR3 protein results from TCRdb running MiXCR on the 5' RACE reads. The table includes tens of thousands of distinct CDR3 sequences, about 3.5% detected once. The sample taken for sequencing was PBMCs. This clonotype was sampled from a man aged 25-45 years with multiple sclerosis.

The CDR3 sequence is CSARAEGPSGGPPSSYNEQFF. CDR3 bases: TGCAGTGCCCGAGCGGAGGGGCCTAGCGGGGGGCCCCCGAGCTCCTACAATGAGCAGTTCTTC. The chain recombines TRBV20-1 with TRBJ2-1; 11 bases line up with TRBD2. V lost 6 bases to trimming and J lost 0 bases; unmatched junction nucleotides: 22. The CDR3 extends over 21 amino acids. Germline V gene data show CDR1 as DFQATT and CDR2 as SNEGSKA (reference sequence).